This T cell receptor beta chain came from a study of OX40 agonist ivuxolimab in advanced cancers. Per the germline V gene, CDR1 is MNHEY and CDR2 is SVGAGI. This CDR3 has 14 amino acids. V lost 1 base and J lost 2, with 8 bases in between. TCRdb's table, derived via immunoSEQ multiplex PCR, lists solely in-frame clones and lacks some. Of about 150,000 clones detected, more than 85% appear once; the ten largest clones hold roughly 1%. With autoimmune disease history or systemic immunosuppression, patients were excluded. About this clone itself: Its antigen is unknown.

General observations from the study: Averaged across samples, CD8+ T cells carried more expanded clones than CD4+ did. Among the nonresponders, some also had low normalized T-cell clonal expansion. Partly responding patients at 0.1-3.0 mg/kg showed some of the smallest clonal expansion.

The gene calls are TRBV6-5 and TRBJ1-1; TRBD1 is a possible D gene (6 bases). The TCR comes from an adult with an advanced solid tumor such as melanoma, head and neck, liver or kidney cancer. The starting material was CD4+ or CD8+ T cells sorted from blood, obtained in a trial of the OX40 agonist ivuxolimab. The chain's CDR3 is CASSYYGGNTEAFF. The CDR3 DNA reads TGTGCCAGCAGTTACTATGGGGGCAACACTGAAGCTTTCTTT.